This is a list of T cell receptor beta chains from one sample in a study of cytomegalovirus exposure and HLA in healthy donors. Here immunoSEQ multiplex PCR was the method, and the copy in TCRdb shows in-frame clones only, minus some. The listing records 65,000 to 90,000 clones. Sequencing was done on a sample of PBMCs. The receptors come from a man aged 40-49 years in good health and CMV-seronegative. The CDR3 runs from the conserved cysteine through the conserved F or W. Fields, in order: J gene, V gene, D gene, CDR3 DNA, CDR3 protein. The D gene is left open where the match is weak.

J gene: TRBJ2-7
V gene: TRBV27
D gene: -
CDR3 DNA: TGTGCCAGCAGTCCGTACAACTCCTACGAGCAGTACTTC
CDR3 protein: CASSPYNSYEQYF

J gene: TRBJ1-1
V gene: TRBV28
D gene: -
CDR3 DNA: TGTGCCAGCAGTACGCTGGGGCAAACTAACACTGAAGCTTTCTTT
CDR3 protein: CASSTLGQTNTEAFF

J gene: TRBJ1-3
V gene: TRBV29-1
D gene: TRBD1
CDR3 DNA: TGCAGCCCGGAACCAGGGGGGCGGAATGGAAACACCATATATTTT
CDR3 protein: CSPEPGGRNGNTIYF

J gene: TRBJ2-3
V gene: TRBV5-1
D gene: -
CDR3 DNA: TGCGCCAGCAGCTTGGATGGGGCCCATAGCACAGATACGCAGTATTTT
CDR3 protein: CASSLDGAHSTDTQYF

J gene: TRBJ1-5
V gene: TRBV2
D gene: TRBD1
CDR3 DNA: TGTGCCAGCAGGACCGGGACAGGGGGCAGCCAGCCCCAGCATTTT
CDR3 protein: CASRTGTGGSQPQHF

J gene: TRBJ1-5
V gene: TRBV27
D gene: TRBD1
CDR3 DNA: TGTGCCAGCAGTGCAGACAGGGGGCTGGTTCAGCCCCAGCATTTT
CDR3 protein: CASSADRGLVQPQHF

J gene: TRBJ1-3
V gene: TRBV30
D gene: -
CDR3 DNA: TGTGCCTGGAGTTCGGGGAACTCTGGAAACACCATATATTTT
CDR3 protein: CAWSSGNSGNTIYF

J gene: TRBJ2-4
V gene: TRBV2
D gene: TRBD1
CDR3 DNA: TGTGCCAGCAGTGAAAGTTCGGGACAGAGGGCCCGAAACATTCAGTACTTC
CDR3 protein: CASSESSGQRARNIQYF

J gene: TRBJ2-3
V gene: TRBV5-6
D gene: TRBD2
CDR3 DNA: TGTGCCAGCAGCTTGGTAGAGGCGGGGGGGGCTTCCACAGATACGCAGTATTTT
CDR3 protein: CASSLVEAGGASTDTQYF

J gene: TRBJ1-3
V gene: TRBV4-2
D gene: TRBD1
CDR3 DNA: TGTGCCAGCAGCCAAGATGGCAAGGGGGCAGGAAACACCATATATTTT
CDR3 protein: CASSQDGKGAGNTIYF

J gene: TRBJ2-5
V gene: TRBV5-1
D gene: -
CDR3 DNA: TGCGCCAGCAGCTTGGTCGGTAGCCAAGAGACCCAGTACTTC
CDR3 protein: CASSLVGSQETQYF

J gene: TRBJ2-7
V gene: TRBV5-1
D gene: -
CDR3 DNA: TGCGCCAGCAGCTTGGATTGGACAGCCTACGAGCAGTACTTC
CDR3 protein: CASSLDWTAYEQYF

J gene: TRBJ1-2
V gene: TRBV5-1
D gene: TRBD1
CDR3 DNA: TGCGCCAGCAGCTTGGGTGACAGGGTTAACTATGGCTACACCTTC
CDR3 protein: CASSLGDRVNYGYTF

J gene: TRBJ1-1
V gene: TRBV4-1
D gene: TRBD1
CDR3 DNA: TGCGCCAGCAGTTACCGACCGGGACAGGGGGCGCGCACTGAAGCTTTCTTT
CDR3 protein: CASSYRPGQGARTEAFF

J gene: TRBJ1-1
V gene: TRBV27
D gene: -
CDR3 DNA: TGTGCCAGCAGTCACTCGGACAGTAACACTGAAGCTTTCTTT
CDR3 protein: CASSHSDSNTEAFF

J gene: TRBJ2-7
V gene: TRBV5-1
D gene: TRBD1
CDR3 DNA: TGCGCCAGCAGCTCGACCCTCGGACAGGGTATCTACGAGCAGTACTTC
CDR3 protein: CASSSTLGQGIYEQYF

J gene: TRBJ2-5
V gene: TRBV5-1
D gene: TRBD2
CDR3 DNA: TGCGCCAGCAGCTTGGCCCCGGGACTAGCAGAGACCCAGTACTTC
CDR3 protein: CASSLAPGLAETQYF

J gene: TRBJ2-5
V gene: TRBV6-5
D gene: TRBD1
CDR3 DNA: TGTGCCAGCAGGCCCGACAGGGGCTTGGGGACCCAGTACTTC
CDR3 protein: CASRPDRGLGTQYF

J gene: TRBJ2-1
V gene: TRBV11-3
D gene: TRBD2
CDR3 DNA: TGTGCCAGCAGCTTCCGGGGGGAATACAATGAGCAGTTCTTC
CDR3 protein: CASSFRGEYNEQFF

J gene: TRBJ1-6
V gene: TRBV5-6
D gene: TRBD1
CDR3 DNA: TGTGCCAGCAGCAGGGGACAGAGTCTTCATTCACCCCTCCACTTT
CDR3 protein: CASSRGQSLHSPLHF